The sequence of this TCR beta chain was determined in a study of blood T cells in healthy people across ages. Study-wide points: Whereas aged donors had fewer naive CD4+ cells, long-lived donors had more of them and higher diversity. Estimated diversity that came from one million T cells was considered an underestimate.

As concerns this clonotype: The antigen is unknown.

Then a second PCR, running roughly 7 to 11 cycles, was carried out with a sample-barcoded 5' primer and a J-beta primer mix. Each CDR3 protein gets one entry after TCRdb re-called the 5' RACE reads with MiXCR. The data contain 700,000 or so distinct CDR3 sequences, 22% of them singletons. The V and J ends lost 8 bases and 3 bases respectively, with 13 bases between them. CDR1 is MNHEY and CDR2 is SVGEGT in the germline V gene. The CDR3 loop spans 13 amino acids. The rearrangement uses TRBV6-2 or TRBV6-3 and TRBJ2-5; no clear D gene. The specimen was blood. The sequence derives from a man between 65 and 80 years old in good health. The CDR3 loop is CASGFPWEETQYF. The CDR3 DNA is TGTGCCAGCGGATTTCCCTGGGAAGAGACCCAGTACTTC.